The following is a T cell receptor beta chain sequence with its context. What it binds is unknown. Without the conserved terminal phenylalanine or tryptophan, this CDR3 likely stems from a read error. This record belongs to a study of glioma-infiltrating T cells. Study overall: Before surgery, glioma patients received dexamethasone for at most six days.

Germline V gives CDR1 LGHNA, CDR2 YNFKEQ. The CDR3 is 15 amino acids. Germline trimming cut 5 bases from V and 1 base from J; bases unmatched to any gene: 5. Regarding the study as a whole: Shared blood CDR3 signature motifs marked patients with low tissue-blood divergence.

The iRepertoire nested amplicon-rescue multiplex PCR amplified TCR alpha and beta CDR3s from RNA. TCRdb itself ran the multiplex PCR reads through MiXCR, one entry per CDR3 protein. The sample consists of 300,000 to 400,000 distinct CDR3 sequences, approximately 42% of them appearing once. The sample comprised glioma tissue, nonneoplastic brain tissue, or PBMCs (not recorded which). The V gene is TRBV4-2, the J gene TRBJ2-3; 8 bases are shared with TRBD2. This receptor was obtained from a human donor with low-grade glioma or glioblastoma, undergoing nonglioma brain surgery, or in good health (not recorded which). This chain's CDR3 is CASSDNSGGTDTQYL. The CDR3 DNA reads as TGTGCCAGCAGCGACAATAGCGGGGGCACAGATACGCAGTATCTT.